This entry concerns a single T cell receptor (beta chain). The Seattle patients joined while their infection was active and were tracked longitudinally afterward. The sample comes from a study of blood T cell repertoires in COVID-19. Whole-study context: PBMCs, B-cell-depleted T cells, or T cells provided the cDNA or gDNA that made up the material.

CDR1 and CDR2 from the germline V gene are SGDLS and YYNGEE. This CDR3 has 17 amino acids. V lost 2 bases to trimming and J lost 3 bases, with 21 bases between them. Source study methods: Amplified reference gene primers provided the basis for estimating nucleated cell counts. Sequenced by immunoSEQ multiplex PCR; TCRdb stores in-frame clones only, minus some. The V and J calls and clone size are taken from that table; D and trimming were inferred from the DNA. The table has some 73,000 clones, roughly 85% seen once. The sample consisted of peripheral blood. This receptor was identified in a man in his fifties with COVID-19, enrolled during active disease. The chain uses TRBV9 and TRBJ2-7; a possible D gene is TRBD2 (6 bases). The CDR3 sequence is CASSVDPPGGLRYEQYF. CDR3 DNA sequence: TGTGCCAGCAGCGTGGACCCCCCCGGAGGGCTCCGCTACGAGCAGTACTTC.